Listed here are 8 T cell receptor beta chains from one sample, sequenced in a study of T-cell reconstitution after alpha-beta-depleted transplantation in children (dated by TCRdb to 2016 to 2018). Library preparation employed PCR. Sequenced on an Illumina HiSeq 2500. TCR library preparation used molecular barcoding, with unique molecular identifiers applied to normalize quantification of the TCRbeta repertoire. TCRdb's own reprocessing of the public reads used fastp at Q25 and MiXCR and kept productive beta chains. CDR3 protein duplicates are merged, each entry listing the most common genes and DNA. In all, the sample holds about 210,000 distinct CDR3 sequences, and about 15% of those were seen once. The ten largest clones add up to about 41% of the sample. The sample's treatment or condition label, decoded: allogeneic hematopoietic cell transplantation with graft depleted of TCRalphabeta T cells and CD19 B cells.

Sequenced material: PBMCs, mostly from graft donor cells, taken 360 days after TCRalphabeta/CD19-depleted stem cell transplant. Every receptor here comes from a male patient between 2 and 15 years old who had a stem cell transplant for acute lymphoblastic leukemia, so the T cells may come from the graft donor.

The chain joins TRBV5-4 to TRBJ1-1; D is uncertain. This CDR3 is 15 amino acids long. CDR1 is SGHNT and CDR2 is YYREEE in the germline V gene (reference sequence). V dropped 0 bases and J dropped 1 base, with 10 bases sitting between them. CDR3 loop: CASSLDGGRNTEAFF. As DNA, the CDR3 is TGTGCCAGCAGCTTGGATGGCGGACGGAACACTGAAGCTTTCTTT.

This clonotype has a count of ten or more. The gene calls are TRBV7-2 and TRBJ2-7; D may be TRBD1 or TRBD2 (5 bases each). CDR3 length equals 15 residues. Germline assignment: CDR1 SGHTA and CDR2 FQGNSA. Between the trimmed V and J ends, which lost 7 bases and 1 base, there was a span of 17 bases. The CDR3 bases are TGTGCCAGCACCTCGGATAGAGGGGTTTCCTACGAGCAGTACTTC. Protein product: CASTSDRGVSYEQYF.

As for this clonotype: A single base separates this from a much larger clone, so it may be a read error. This chain connects TRBV10-3 to TRBJ2-7, with 7 bases fitting TRBD2. CDR3 size: 16 residues. Losses at the gene ends were 3 bases for V and 3 bases for J; bases not matched to a gene: 11. Germline lookup yields CDR1 ENHRY and CDR2 SYGVKD. As DNA, the CDR3 is TGTGCCATCAGTGAAGGCGGCGGGGGTCGCTACTACGAGCAGTACTTC. Its translation is CAISEGGGGRYYEQYF.

The CDR3 region is CASSYPGGRLVPPYEQYF. The CDR3 bases are TGTGCCAGCAGCTATCCCGGGGGGAGACTAGTTCCTCCTTACGAGCAGTACTTC. The chain joins TRBV11-1 to TRBJ2-7; TRBD2 agrees at 7 bases. The CDR3 contains 18 residues. Germline CDR1 and CDR2: SGHAT and FQDESV (reference sequence). The trim removed 4 bases at V and 4 bases at J, leaving 19 bases unmatched.

In its sample, this clonotype was seen a few times. This chain links TRBV5-1 with TRBJ2-5; no clear D gene. This CDR3 region has 13 residues. V was clipped by 0 bases and J by 3 bases, with 6 bases between them. Germline values: CDR1 SGHRS, CDR2 YFSETQ. CDR3 in amino acids: CASSLEAKETQYF. In DNA, the CDR3 is TGCGCCAGCAGCTTGGAGGCGAAAGAGACCCAGTACTTC.

The chain links TRBV19 to TRBJ2-4; D is uncertain. The CDR3 length is 15 residues. Per germline, CDR1 LNHDA and CDR2 SQIVND (reference sequence). Trimming took off 3 bases at V and 0 bases at J, with 9 bases between the two ends. CDR3 loop: CASSMFQLAKNIQYF. CDR3 sequence (DNA): TGTGCCAGTAGTATGTTTCAGCTAGCCAAAAACATTCAGTACTTC. The entire variable domain, with the rest obtained from reference TRBV19 and TRBJ2-4, is as follows: DGGITQSPKYLFRKEGQNVTLSCEQNLNHDAMYWYRQDPGQGLRLIYYSQIVNDFQKGDIAEGYSVSREKKESFPLTVTSAQKNPTAFYLCASSMFQLAKNIQYFGAGTRLSVL.

This clonotype appeared a single time. V and J are TRBV18 and TRBJ1-1; D not certain. Trimming took off 3 bases at V and 5 bases at J, with 22 bases between the two ends. CDR3 length equals 17 residues. The germline gives CDR1 KGHSH, CDR2 LQKENI. CDR3 sequence reads: CASSPLWSALRDTEAFF. The CDR3 nucleotides read TGTGCCAGCTCACCCTTGTGGAGCGCTTTACGAGATACTGAAGCTTTCTTT.

This clonotype appeared a few times. Germline is not matched at one junction end, which may reflect a read error. The V call is TRBV2, the J call TRBJ2-5; a possible D gene is TRBD2 (5 bases). There are 12 residues in the CDR3. The germline V gene has CDR1 SNHLY and CDR2 FYNNEI. The CDR3 spells CASRGDQGTQYF. The DNA for the CDR3 is TGTGCCAGCAGGGGAGATCAAGGGACCCAGTACTTC.